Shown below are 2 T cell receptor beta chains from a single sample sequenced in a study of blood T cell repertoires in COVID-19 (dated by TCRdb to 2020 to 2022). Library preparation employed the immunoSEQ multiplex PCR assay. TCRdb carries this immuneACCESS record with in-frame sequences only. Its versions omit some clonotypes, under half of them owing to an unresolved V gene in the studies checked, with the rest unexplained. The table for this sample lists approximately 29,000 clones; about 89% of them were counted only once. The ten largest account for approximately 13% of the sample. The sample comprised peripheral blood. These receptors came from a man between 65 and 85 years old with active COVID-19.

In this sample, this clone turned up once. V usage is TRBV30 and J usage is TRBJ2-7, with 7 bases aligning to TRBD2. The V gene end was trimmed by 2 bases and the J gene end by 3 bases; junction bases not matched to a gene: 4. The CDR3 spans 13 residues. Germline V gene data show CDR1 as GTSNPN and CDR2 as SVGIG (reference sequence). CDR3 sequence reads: CAWSRSGIYEQYF. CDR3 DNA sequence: TGTGCCTGGAGTCGCAGCGGGATCTACGAGCAGTACTTC.

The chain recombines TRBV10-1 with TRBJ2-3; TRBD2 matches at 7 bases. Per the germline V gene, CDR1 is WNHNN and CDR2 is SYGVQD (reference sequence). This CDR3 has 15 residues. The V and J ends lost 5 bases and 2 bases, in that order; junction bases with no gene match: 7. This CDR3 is CASSRNRDYTDTQYF. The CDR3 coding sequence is TGCGCCAGCAGTCGAAATCGGGACTACACAGATACGCAGTATTTT.